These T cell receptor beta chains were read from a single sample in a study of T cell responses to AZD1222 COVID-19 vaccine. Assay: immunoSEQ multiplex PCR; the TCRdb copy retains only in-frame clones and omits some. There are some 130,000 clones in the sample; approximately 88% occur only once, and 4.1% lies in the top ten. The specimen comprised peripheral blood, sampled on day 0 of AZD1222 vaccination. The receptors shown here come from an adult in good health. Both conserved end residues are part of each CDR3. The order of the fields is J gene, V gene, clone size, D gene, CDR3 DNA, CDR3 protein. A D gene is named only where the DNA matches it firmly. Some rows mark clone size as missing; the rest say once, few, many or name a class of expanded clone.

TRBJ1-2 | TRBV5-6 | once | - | TGTGCCAGCAGCCCACAGGGCTATGTTGCCTACTATGGCTACACCTTC | CASSPQGYVAYYGYTF
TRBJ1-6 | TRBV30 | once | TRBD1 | TGTGCCTGGAGTGCAGGGGACAGACGGTATAATTCACCCCTCCACTTT | CAWSAGDRRYNSPLHF
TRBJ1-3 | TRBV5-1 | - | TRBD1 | TGCGCCAGCAGCTTGGCCCATTTTGGGACAGAAGGAAACACCATATATTTT | CASSLAHFGTEGNTIYF
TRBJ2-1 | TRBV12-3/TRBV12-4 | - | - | TGTGTCCCCCAAACGGGATCCTACAATGAGCAGTTCTTC | CVPQTGSYNEQFF
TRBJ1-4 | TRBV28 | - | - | TGTGCCAGCAGGCTCGCCGGGCTCAAAGACGGGGGCGAAAAACTGTTTTTT | CASRLAGLKDGGEKLFF
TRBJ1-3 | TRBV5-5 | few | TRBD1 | TGTGCCAGCAGCTTGCCAGGGGGCAGCTCTGGAAACACCATATATTTT | CASSLPGGSSGNTIYF
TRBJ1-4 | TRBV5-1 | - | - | TGCGCCAGCAGCTTGGGACATAATGAAAAACTGTTTTTT | CASSLGHNEKLFF
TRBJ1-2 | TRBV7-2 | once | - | TGTGCCAGCAGCTATGGGGGTTTCAATGGCTACACCTTC | CASSYGGFNGYTF
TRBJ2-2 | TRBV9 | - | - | TGTGCCAGCAGCGTAGAGTCGCAGGGCGGCACCGGGGAGCTGTTTTTT | CASSVESQGGTGELFF
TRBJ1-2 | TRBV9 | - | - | TGTGCCAGCAGCCCCCGGGCCGAGGGTGGCTACACCTTC | CASSPRAEGGYTF
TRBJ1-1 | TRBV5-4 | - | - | TGTGCCAGCAGCTTGGATCAGGGCATTGACACTGAAGCTTTCTTT | CASSLDQGIDTEAFF
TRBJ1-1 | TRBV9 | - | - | TGTGCCAGCAGCTCTCAGGGGAACACTGAAGCTTTCTTT | CASSSQGNTEAFF
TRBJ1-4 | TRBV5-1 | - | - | TGCGCCAGCAGAGAAACCCCCAATGAAAAACTGTTTTTT | CASRETPNEKLFF
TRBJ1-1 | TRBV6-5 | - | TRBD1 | TGTGCCAGCAGTCGACAGGGGGCCGGGACTGAAGCTTTCTTT | CASSRQGAGTEAFF
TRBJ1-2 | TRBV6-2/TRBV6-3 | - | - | TGTGCCAGCAGTTACTCCGGGCAGACTTATGGCTACACCTTC | CASSYSGQTYGYTF
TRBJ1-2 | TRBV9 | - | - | TGTGCCAGCAGCGTTCAGGCCGTCGGAGCGAACTATGGCTACACCTTC | CASSVQAVGANYGYTF
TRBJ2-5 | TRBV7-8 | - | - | TGTGCCAGCAGCTCCCGACAGATCCAAGAGACCCAGTACTTC | CASSSRQIQETQYF
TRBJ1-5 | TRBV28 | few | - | TGTGCCAGCAGCCCCCTTTTGCAGGGGAATAATCAGCCCCAGCATTTT | CASSPLLQGNNQPQHF
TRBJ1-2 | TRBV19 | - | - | TGTGCCAGTACCCCGGACAGAGTCTATGGCTACACCTTC | CASTPDRVYGYTF
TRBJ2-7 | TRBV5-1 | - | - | TGCGCCAGCAGCTTAAACTTAGGTCTTTTCTACGAGCAGTACTTC | CASSLNLGLFYEQYF
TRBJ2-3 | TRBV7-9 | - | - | TGTGCCAGCAGCCCGACAGGTCTTAGCACAGATACGCAGTATTTT | CASSPTGLSTDTQYF
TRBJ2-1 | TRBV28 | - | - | TGTGCCAGCAGTCTCCGGGGCCGGGGGTCCCTGCAGTTCTTC | CASSLRGRGSLQFF
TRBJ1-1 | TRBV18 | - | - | TGTGCCAGCTCACCGCAGGAAAACACTGAAGCTTTCTTT | CASSPQENTEAFF
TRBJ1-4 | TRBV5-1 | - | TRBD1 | TGCGCCAGCGGAATGGAGGGGGCGGGAGAAAAACTGTTTTTT | CASGMEGAGEKLFF
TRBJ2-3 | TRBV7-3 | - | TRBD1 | TGTGCCAGCAGCCCCGGGACAGCCCCGGTTTCTGATACGCAGTATTTT | CASSPGTAPVSDTQYF
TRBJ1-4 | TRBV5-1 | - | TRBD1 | TGCGCCAGCAGACCCCGAGACAGGGTCAATGAAAAACTGTTTTTT | CASRPRDRVNEKLFF
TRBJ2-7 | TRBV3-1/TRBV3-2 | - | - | TGTGCCAGCAGCCAAAGAGCCCGAGGGAACGAGCAGTACTTC | CASSQRARGNEQYF
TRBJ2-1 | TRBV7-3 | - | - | TGTGCCAGCAGCTTAGGGGTGACCCCTAACAATGAGCAGTTCTTC | CASSLGVTPNNEQFF
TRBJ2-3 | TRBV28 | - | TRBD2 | TGTGCCAGCAGTCCAGGACTAGCGGATAAGACAGATACGCAGTATTTT | CASSPGLADKTDTQYF
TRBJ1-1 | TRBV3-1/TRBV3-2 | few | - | TGTGCCAGCCTCAACCGGGACGGCAGGAACACTGAAGCTTTCTTT | CASLNRDGRNTEAFF
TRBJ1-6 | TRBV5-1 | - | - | TGCGCCAGCAGCCCACAGGGTAGGTCACCCCTCCACTTT | CASSPQGRSPLHF
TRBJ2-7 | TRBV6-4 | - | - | TGTGCCAGCAGTGAAGGTGAGGAAGACTACGAGCAGTACTTC | CASSEGEEDYEQYF
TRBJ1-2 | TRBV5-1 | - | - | TGCGCCCGGCATTCTGGGGCCTATGGCTACACCTTC | CARHSGAYGYTF
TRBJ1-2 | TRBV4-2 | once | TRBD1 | TGTGCCAGCAGGCCAGGGGGGATTGGAGAATTGGAGAATGGCTACACCTTC | CASRPGGIGELENGYTF
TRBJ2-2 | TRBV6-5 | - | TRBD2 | TGTGCCAGCAGCTTAGCGGGGGGCTACACCGGGGAGCTGTTTTTT | CASSLAGGYTGELFF
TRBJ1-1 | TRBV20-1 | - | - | TGCAGTGCTAGTAGGCAGAGCATGAACACTGAAGCTTTCTTT | CSASRQSMNTEAFF
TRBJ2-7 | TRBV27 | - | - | TGTGCCAGCAGTCCAAGAGGGGGGAGTATATTAACCTCCTACGAGCAGTACTTC | CASSPRGGSILTSYEQYF
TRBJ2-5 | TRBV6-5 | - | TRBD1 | TGTGCCAGCGTCTGGGACAGGGGGTCGGGGACCCAGTACTTC | CASVWDRGSGTQYF
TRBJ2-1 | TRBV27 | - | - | TGTGCCAGCAGTTTATGGTCGGGGGCTTACAATGAGCAGTTCTTC | CASSLWSGAYNEQFF
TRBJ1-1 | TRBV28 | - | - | TGTGCCAGCAGCTCTCTGACCCCGGGCGGAGGCACTGAAGCTTTCTTT | CASSSLTPGGGTEAFF
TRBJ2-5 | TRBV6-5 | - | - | TGTGCCAGCAGTTACGACTCCAGACCCAATCAAGAGACCCAGTACTTC | CASSYDSRPNQETQYF
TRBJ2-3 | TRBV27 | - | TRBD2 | TGTGCCAGCAGTTTGAGCGGGGTTAGCACAGATACGCAGTATTTT | CASSLSGVSTDTQYF
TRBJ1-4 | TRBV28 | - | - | TGTGCCACCCTGGACAAGCCCAATGAAAAACTGTTTTTT | CATLDKPNEKLFF
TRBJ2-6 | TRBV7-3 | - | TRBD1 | TGTGCCAGCAGCCCCCGACAGGGTCTCAGCTCTGGGGCCAACGTCCTGACTTTC | CASSPRQGLSSGANVLTF
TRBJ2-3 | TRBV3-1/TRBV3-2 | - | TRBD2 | TGTGCCAGCAGCCGGAGCGGGGGGGCCGGAGATACGCAGTATTTT | CASSRSGGAGDTQYF
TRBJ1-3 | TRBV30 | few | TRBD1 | TGTGCCTGGAGTCTTAAGACAGGGCCTGACACCATATATTTT | CAWSLKTGPDTIYF
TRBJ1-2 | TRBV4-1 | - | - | TGCGCCAGCTCTCCCACTCAACTTAACTATGGCTACACCTTC | CASSPTQLNYGYTF
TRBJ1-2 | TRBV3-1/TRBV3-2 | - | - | TGTGCCAGCAGAGGGGCGGGCTCTAACTATGGCTACACCTTC | CASRGAGSNYGYTF
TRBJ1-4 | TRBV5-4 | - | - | TGTGCCAGCAGCTTGGGGATGGGGGAAAAACTGTTTTTT | CASSLGMGEKLFF
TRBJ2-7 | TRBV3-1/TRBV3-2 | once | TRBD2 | TGTGCCAGCAGCCAAGTACTAGCGGGGGTGGGCGAGCAGTACTTC | CASSQVLAGVGEQYF